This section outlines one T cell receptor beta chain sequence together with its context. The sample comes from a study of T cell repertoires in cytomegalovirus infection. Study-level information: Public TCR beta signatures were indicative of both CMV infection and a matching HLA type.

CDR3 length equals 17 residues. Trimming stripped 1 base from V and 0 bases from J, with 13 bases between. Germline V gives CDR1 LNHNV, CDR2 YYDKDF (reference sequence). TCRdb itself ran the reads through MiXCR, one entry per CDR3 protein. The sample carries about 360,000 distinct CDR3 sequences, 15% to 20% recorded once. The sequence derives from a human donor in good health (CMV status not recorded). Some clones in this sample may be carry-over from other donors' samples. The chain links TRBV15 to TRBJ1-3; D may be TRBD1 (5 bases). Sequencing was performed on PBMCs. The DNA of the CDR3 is TGTGCCACCAGCAGAGTCGGGGGTAAAGTCTCTGGAAACACCATATATTTT. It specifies CATSRVGGKVSGNTIYF.